This T cell receptor (beta chain) was profiled in a study of blood T cell repertoires in COVID-19. Study context: Spain, Italy and the United States supplied samples that represented acute and convalescent COVID-19. The cDNA or gDNA used as material had been derived from T cells, B-cell-depleted T cells, or PBMCs.

The assay was immunoSEQ multiplex PCR, and TCRdb's table has in-frame clones only and misses some. This sample has fewer than 200,000 clones, with 60% to 80% found just once. Trimming took 4 bases from V and 5 from J; bases not matched to a gene: 10. CDR3 length: 15 amino acids. The chain couples TRBV23-1 to TRBJ2-7, with TRBD1 identical over 8 bases. TRBV23-1 is sorted into the ORF group, with uncertain function. The sequence derives from a woman aged 65 to 85 with acute or convalescent COVID-19. Sequencing was performed on peripheral blood. CDR3 in amino acids: CASSRRDRQNDEQYF. The CDR3 bases are TGCGCCAGCAGTCGGCGGGACAGGCAGAATGACGAGCAGTACTTC.